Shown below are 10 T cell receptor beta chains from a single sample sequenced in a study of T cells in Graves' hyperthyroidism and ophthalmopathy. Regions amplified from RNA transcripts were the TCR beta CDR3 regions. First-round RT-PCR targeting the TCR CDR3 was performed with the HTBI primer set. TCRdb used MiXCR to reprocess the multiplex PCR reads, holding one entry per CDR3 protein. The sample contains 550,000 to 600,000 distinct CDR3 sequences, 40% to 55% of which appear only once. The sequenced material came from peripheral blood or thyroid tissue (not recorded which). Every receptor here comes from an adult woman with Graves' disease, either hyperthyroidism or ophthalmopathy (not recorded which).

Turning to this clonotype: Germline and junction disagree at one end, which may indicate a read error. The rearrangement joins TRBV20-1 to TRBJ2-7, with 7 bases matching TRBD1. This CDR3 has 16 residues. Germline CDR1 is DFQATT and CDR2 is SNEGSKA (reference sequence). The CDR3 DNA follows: TGCAGTGCTAGAGATCAAGAGGGGGCGGCCTCCTGCGAGCAGTACTTC. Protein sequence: CSARDQEGAASCEQYF.

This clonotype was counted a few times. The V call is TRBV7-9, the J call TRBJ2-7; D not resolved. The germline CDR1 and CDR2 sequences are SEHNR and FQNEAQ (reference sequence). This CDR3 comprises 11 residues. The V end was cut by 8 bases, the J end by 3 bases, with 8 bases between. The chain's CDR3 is CASGELYEQYF. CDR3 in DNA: TGTGCCAGCGGAGAACTCTACGAGCAGTACTTC. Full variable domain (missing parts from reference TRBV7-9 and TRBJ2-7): DTGVSQNPRHKITKRGQNVTFRCDPISEHNRLYWYRQTLGQGPEFLTYFQNEAQLEKSRLLSDRFSAERPKGSFSTLEIQRTEQGDSAMYLCASGELYEQYFGPGTRLTVT.

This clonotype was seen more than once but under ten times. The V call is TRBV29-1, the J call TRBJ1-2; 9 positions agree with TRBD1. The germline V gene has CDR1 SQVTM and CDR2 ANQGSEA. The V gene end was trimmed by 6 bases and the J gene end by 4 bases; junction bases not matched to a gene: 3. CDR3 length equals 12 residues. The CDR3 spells CSVETGGYGYTF. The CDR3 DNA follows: TGCAGCGTGGAGACAGGGGGCTATGGCTACACCTTC.

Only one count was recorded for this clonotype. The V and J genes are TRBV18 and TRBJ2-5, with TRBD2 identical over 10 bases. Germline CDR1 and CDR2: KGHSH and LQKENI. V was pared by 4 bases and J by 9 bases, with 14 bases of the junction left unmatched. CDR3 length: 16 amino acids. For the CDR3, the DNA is TGTGCCAGCTCACGGACTAGCGGTCTTTGGGACGAGGCCCAGTACTTC. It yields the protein CASSRTSGLWDEAQYF.

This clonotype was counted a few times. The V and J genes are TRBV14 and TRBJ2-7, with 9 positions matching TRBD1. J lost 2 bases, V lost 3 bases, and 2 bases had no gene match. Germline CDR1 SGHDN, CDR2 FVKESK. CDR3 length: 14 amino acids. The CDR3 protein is CASSHWDRAYEQYF. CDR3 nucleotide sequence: TGTGCCAGCAGCCATTGGGACAGGGCCTACGAGCAGTACTTC.

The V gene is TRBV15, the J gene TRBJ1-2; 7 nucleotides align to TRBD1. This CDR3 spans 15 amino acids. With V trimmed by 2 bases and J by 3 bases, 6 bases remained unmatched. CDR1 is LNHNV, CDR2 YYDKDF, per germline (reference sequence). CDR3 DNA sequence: TGTGCCACCAGCAGACCAGACAGGGCCTACTATGGCTACACCTTC. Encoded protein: CATSRPDRAYYGYTF.

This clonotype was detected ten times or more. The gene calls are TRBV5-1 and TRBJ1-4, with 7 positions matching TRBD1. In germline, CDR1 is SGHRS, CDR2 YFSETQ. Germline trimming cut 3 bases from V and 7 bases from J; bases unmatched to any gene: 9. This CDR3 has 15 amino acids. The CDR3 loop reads CASSWTGTAGEKLFF. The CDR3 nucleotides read TGCGCCAGCAGCTGGACCGGGACAGCAGGTGAAAAACTGTTTTTT.

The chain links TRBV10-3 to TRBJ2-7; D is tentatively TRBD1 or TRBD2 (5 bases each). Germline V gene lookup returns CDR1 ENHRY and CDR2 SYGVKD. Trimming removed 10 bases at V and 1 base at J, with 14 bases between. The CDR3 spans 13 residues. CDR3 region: CATTGDGSYEQYF. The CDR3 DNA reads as TGTGCCACCACCGGGGACGGGTCCTACGAGCAGTACTTC.

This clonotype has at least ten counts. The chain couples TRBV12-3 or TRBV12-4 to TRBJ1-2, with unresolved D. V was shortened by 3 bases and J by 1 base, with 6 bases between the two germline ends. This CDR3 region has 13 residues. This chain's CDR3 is CASSFSVNYGYTF. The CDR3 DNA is TGTGCCAGCAGTTTCTCAGTTAACTATGGCTACACCTTC.

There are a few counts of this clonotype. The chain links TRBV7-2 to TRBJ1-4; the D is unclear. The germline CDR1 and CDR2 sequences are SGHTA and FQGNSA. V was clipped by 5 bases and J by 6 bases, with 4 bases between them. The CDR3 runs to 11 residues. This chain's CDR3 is CASSRHEKLFF. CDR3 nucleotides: TGTGCCAGCAGCCGACATGAAAAACTGTTTTTT.